Listed here are 18 T cell receptor beta chains from one sample, sequenced in a study of shared clonotypes between healthy human individuals. Only in-frame clones appear in the TCRdb table, and some are missing; sequencing was by immunoSEQ multiplex PCR. The sample lists roughly 810,000 clones; about 96% were seen once. Naive CD8 isolation took CD45RO-negative cells positively selected for CCR7 and excluded terminally differentiated effector memory CD45RA+ cells. The sample was naive CD8+ T cells sorted from blood. The receptors come from a man aged 30-40 years in good health.

This chain connects TRBV30 to TRBJ1-3; perhaps TRBD1 as D (5 bases). The CDR3 runs 16 residues. Germline V gene sequence: CDR1 GTSNPN, CDR2 SVGIG (reference sequence). V gave up 3 bases and J gave up 0 bases, with 15 bases separating them. CDR3 residues: CAWSLGGSRSGNTIYF. CDR3 sequence (DNA): TGTGCCTGGAGCCTCGGGGGGTCGCGCTCTGGAAACACCATATATTTT.

This clone has only one observation. The chain links TRBV30 to TRBJ2-2; the D gene is possibly TRBD2 (5 bases). The CDR3 is made up of 11 amino acids. Germline V CDR1 and CDR2: GTSNPN, SVGIG (reference sequence). V lost 5 bases and J 8 bases, leaving 9 bases between the germline ends. CDR3 nucleotides: TGTGCCTGGGGACTTCGGGGGGAGCTGTTTTTT. Residues: CAWGLRGELFF.

The gene calls are TRBV5-1 and TRBJ1-2; tentatively, D is TRBD1 (6 bases). V lost 0 bases and J lost 2, with 14 bases in between. The CDR3 length is 16 residues. The germline CDR1 and CDR2 sequences are SGHRS and YFSETQ. The CDR3 protein is CASSLVDPGANYGYTF. CDR3 coding DNA: TGCGCCAGCAGCTTGGTGGATCCAGGGGCAAACTATGGCTACACCTTC. The variable domain in full, completed from reference TRBV5-1 and TRBJ1-2, reads KAGVTQTPRYLIKTRGQQVTLSCSPISGHRSVSWYQQTPGQGLQFLFEYFSETQRNKGNFPGRFSGRQFSNSRSEMNVSTLELGDSALYLCASSLVDPGANYGYTFGSGTRLTVV.

The CDR3 nucleotides are TGTGCCAGCAGTTTTGGGGGGAGGGATGAAAAACTGTTTTTT. This gives the protein CASSFGGRDEKLFF. The genes are TRBV27 and TRBJ1-4, with D perhaps TRBD1 (5 bases). The CDR3 is 14 residues long. The V end lost 3 bases, the J end lost 6 bases, and 11 bases lay between the germline ends. CDR1 and CDR2 from the germline V gene are MNHEY and SMNVEV (reference sequence).

The chain links TRBV27 to TRBJ1-5, with a weak D call TRBD1 (6 bases). Trimming stripped 2 bases from V and 7 bases from J, with 12 bases between. Per the germline V gene, CDR1 is MNHEY and CDR2 is SMNVEV (reference sequence). The CDR3 totals 14 residues. The CDR3 coding sequence is TGTGCCAGCAGTTTAAAAGGGGGAACCCAGCCCCAGCATTTT. This encodes CASSLKGGTQPQHF.

The rearrangement joins TRBV28 to TRBJ1-2, with D maybe TRBD1 (5 bases). V lost 3 bases to trimming and J lost 2 bases, with 16 bases between them. Per the germline V gene, CDR1 is MDHEN and CDR2 is SYDVKM. CDR3 length: 16 residues. CDR3: CASSFVWGSDNYGYTF. The CDR3 DNA reads as TGTGCCAGCAGTTTTGTATGGGGCTCGGACAACTATGGCTACACCTTC.

The chain carries TRBV29-1 and TRBJ2-7, with D unclear. V was cut by 2 bases and J by 4 bases, with 6 bases left in between. The CDR3 is made up of 11 amino acids. The germline V gene encodes CDR1 SQVTM and CDR2 ANQGSEA. Here the CDR3 DNA reads TGCAGCGTTGAACGGAATTACGAGCAGTACTTC. Translated, it gives CSVERNYEQYF.

With respect to this clone: At one boundary the junction diverges from the germline segment, which might be a read error. V and J are TRBV5-6 and TRBJ1-1, with D possibly TRBD1 on 6 matching bases. In germline, CDR1 is SGHDT, CDR2 YYEEEE. The CDR3 runs to 15 residues. The CDR3 sequence: CASGFWGGMNTEAFF. The CDR3 region has the DNA TGTGCCAGCGGCTTCTGGGGGGGCATGAACACTGAAGCTTTCTTT.

The chain has TRBV7-9 and TRBJ2-1; a possible D gene is TRBD1 (7 bases). Trimming cost V 4 bases and J 3 bases, with 19 bases left between them. Germline V lookup: CDR1 SEHNR, CDR2 FQNEAQ (reference sequence). This CDR3 has 17 amino acids. CDR3 coding DNA: TGTGCCAGCAGCTCCCAGGGGGAGACTAGTGGCTACAATGAGCAGTTCTTC. It translates to CASSSQGETSGYNEQFF.

This sequence joins TRBV9 and TRBJ1-1, with D uncertain. The CDR3 covers 14 residues. V lost 0 bases and J 3 bases, leaving 9 bases between the germline ends. The V gene's germline CDR1 is SGDLS and CDR2 YYNGEE. The CDR3 here is CASSVAEDDTEAFF. The CDR3 DNA reads as TGTGCCAGCAGCGTAGCAGAGGATGACACTGAAGCTTTCTTT.

The CDR3 here is CASSDTGTYRGDYGYTF. Written as DNA, the CDR3 is TGTGCCAGCAGCGACACCGGGACCTATAGAGGGGACTATGGCTACACCTTC. The rearrangement links TRBV5-6 to TRBJ1-2, with D maybe TRBD1 (5 bases). Between the trimmed V and J ends, which lost 4 bases and 3 bases, there was a span of 22 bases. Germline V lookup: CDR1 SGHDT, CDR2 YYEEEE. This CDR3 has 17 residues.

The rearrangement uses TRBV13 and TRBJ1-1; D gene ambiguous. This CDR3 spans 15 amino acids. Trimming took off 5 bases at V and 6 bases at J, with 19 bases between the two ends. Germline CDR1 and CDR2: PRHDT and FYEKMQ (reference sequence). CDR3 residues: CASSRTDHEFPEAFF. The CDR3 nucleotides are TGTGCCAGCAGCCGAACGGACCATGAATTCCCTGAAGCTTTCTTT.

This chain joins TRBV28 and TRBJ2-5; TRBD2 matches at 7 bases. Germline CDR1 is MDHEN and CDR2 is SYDVKM. V shed 6 bases, J shed 4 bases, and the junction held 5 bases outside the gene matches. The CDR3 has 13 amino acids. CDR3: CASRPSGVETQYF. The CDR3 region has the DNA TGTGCCAGCAGACCGAGCGGGGTAGAGACCCAGTACTTC.

This chain uses TRBV2 with TRBJ1-5; 8 bases line up with TRBD1. The CDR3 is 13 amino acids. Germline loops: CDR1 SNHLY, CDR2 FYNNEI. J was trimmed by 6 bases and V by 9 bases; bases with no gene match: 7. CDR3 sequence: CARADREGQPQHF. CDR3 coding DNA: TGTGCCAGGGCGGACAGGGAGGGTCAGCCCCAGCATTTT.

This chain uses TRBV6-1 with TRBJ2-1; D gene unclear. V was shortened by 3 bases and J by 3 bases, with 6 bases between the two germline ends. This CDR3 has 13 residues. Germline CDR1 is MNHNS and CDR2 is SASEGT. The CDR3 loop reads CASSDPNYNEQFF. CDR3 nucleotides: TGTGCCAGCAGTGACCCTAACTACAATGAGCAGTTCTTC.

The chain carries TRBV28 and TRBJ1-2; 8 nucleotides match TRBD1. Germline trimming cut 4 bases from V and 4 bases from J; bases unmatched to any gene: 11. There are 16 residues in the CDR3. The germline V gene encodes CDR1 MDHEN and CDR2 SYDVKM. CDR3 loop: CASSYARTGGSYGYTF. The CDR3 region has the DNA TGTGCCAGCAGTTACGCTCGCACAGGGGGTAGCTATGGCTACACCTTC.

The chain employs TRBV5-1 and TRBJ2-3; the D gene is possibly TRBD1 (5 bases). Germline CDR1 and CDR2: SGHRS and YFSETQ. This CDR3 is built from 13 residues. V was pared by 7 bases and J by 3 bases, with 12 bases between. In DNA, the CDR3 is TGCGCCAGCCAGGGCTTTAGTACAGATACGCAGTATTTT. It codes for CASQGFSTDTQYF.

The CDR3 loop reads CSVEGTGEAYEQYF. DNA of the CDR3: TGCAGCGTTGAAGGGACAGGTGAAGCCTACGAGCAGTACTTC. The genes are TRBV29-1 and TRBJ2-7, with 7 bases fitting TRBD1. The germline CDR1 and CDR2 sequences are SQVTM and ANQGSEA. The CDR3 is made up of 14 amino acids. The junction had 5 bases not matched to a gene; V was cut back by 1 base and J by 2 bases.